This TCR beta chain was sequenced for a study of response to subunit inactivated influenza vaccine. Study results and caveats: Each seasonal flu vaccination may recruit only limited new T cells, authors suggested.

MiXCR, run by TCRdb on the RT-PCR reads, gives a single entry per CDR3 protein. The sample holds about 300,000 distinct CDR3 sequences, around 22% seen once. A note on this clonotype: What it binds is not known.

The CDR3 extends over 13 amino acids. The germline V and J ends were trimmed by 5 bases and 6 bases, with 11 bases remaining between them. Germline CDR1 SGHTA, CDR2 FQGNSA. The clonotype comes from a man between 50 and 70 years old who received an inactivated influenza vaccine. The chain carries TRBV7-2 and TRBJ2-1; D unresolved. Sequencing used PBMCs from blood, obtained 21 months after vaccination. CDR3 DNA sequence: TGTGCCAGCAGCCCGGACCCGGGCAATGAGCAGTTCTTC. Protein sequence: CASSPDPGNEQFF.